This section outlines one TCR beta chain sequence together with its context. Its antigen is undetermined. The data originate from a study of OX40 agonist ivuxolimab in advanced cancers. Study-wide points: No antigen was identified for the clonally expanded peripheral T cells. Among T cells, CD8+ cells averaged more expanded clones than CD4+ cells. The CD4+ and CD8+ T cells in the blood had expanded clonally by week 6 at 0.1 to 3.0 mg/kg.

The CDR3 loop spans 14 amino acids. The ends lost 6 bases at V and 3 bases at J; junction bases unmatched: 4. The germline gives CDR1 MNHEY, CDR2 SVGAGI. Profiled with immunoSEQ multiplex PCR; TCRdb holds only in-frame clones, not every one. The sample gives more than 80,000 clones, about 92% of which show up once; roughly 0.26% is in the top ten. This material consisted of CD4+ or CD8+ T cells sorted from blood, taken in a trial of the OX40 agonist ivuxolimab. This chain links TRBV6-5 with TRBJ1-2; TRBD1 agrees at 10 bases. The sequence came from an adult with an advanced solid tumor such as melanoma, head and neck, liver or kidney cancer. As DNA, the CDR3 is TGTGCCAGCAGGAGACAGGGGGCCGACTATGGCTACACCTTC. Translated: CASRRQGADYGYTF.